This TCR beta chain was captured by sequencing in a study of blood T cell repertoires in COVID-19. What the recovered Cohort 3 donors had was two negative PCRs, clearance, or symptom resolution. Sequenced by immunoSEQ multiplex PCR; TCRdb stores in-frame clones only, minus some. The sample contains about 200,000 clones, roughly four fifths of which appear only once. The germline V and J ends were trimmed by 5 bases and 2 bases, with 10 bases remaining between them. Germline CDR1 is SGHTA and CDR2 is FQGNSA. The CDR3 sequence is 15 residues long. Sample: PBMCs or T cells enriched from blood (not recorded which). The chain couples TRBV7-2 to TRBJ2-6; maybe TRBD1 (6 bases). The clonotype comes from a man in his forties who had recovered from COVID-19. The CDR3 loop reads CASSPQGPGANVLTF. The CDR3 DNA reads TGTGCCAGCAGCCCACAGGGTCCTGGGGCCAACGTCCTGACTTTC.